One sample yielded the 15 T cell receptor beta chains listed below, sequenced in a study of OX40 agonist ivuxolimab in advanced cancers. TCRdb's table, derived via immunoSEQ multiplex PCR, lists solely in-frame clones and lacks some. This table holds tens of thousands of clones, around 87% found once. The source material was CD4+ or CD8+ T cells sorted from blood, sampled in a trial of the OX40 agonist ivuxolimab. These receptor sequences come from an adult with an advanced solid tumor such as melanoma, head and neck, liver or kidney cancer.

The chain employs TRBV5-1 and TRBJ2-3; 10 bases agree with TRBD2. With V trimmed by 4 bases and J by 4 bases, 6 bases remained unmatched. The CDR3 extends over 15 amino acids. Germline-derived CDR1 and CDR2 are SGHRS and YFSETQ. CDR3 protein: CASSGAGGPSDTQYF. CDR3 in DNA: TGCGCCAGCAGCGGAGCGGGAGGGCCATCAGATACGCAGTATTTT.

This clone was observed once. The genes are TRBV9 and TRBJ1-5; weak D call: TRBD1 (6 bases). The CDR3 totals 15 residues. V lost 0 bases and J lost 3, with 10 bases in between. The germline V gene encodes CDR1 SGDLS and CDR2 YYNGEE. The CDR3 nucleotides are TGTGCCAGCAGCGTAGCGGGGGCTGACAATCAGCCCCAGCATTTT. This gives the protein CASSVAGADNQPQHF.

The chain joins TRBV6-5 to TRBJ1-1; possible D gene TRBD1, 6 bases. Germline-derived CDR1 and CDR2 are MNHEY and SVGAGI. The germline V and J ends were trimmed by 4 bases and 1 base, with 10 bases remaining between them. The CDR3 loop spans 14 amino acids. CDR3 DNA sequence: TGTGCCAGCAGTTTAGGGGGGCCGAACACTGAAGCTTTCTTT. Its protein product is CASSLGGPNTEAFF.

The chain uses TRBV6-4 and TRBJ2-4, with D uncertain. Germline CDR1 reads MRHNA; CDR2 reads SNTAGT. V lost 3 bases and J 2 bases, leaving 20 bases between the germline ends. This CDR3 comprises 18 residues. The DNA for the CDR3 is TGTGCCAGCAGTGAGGCCTGCCCGCTATGTCGAACCAAAAACATTCAGTACTTC. Protein: CASSEACPLCRTKNIQYF.

The rearrangement joins TRBV19 to TRBJ2-1; 14 bases line up with TRBD2. Germline trimming cut 8 bases from V and 11 bases from J; bases unmatched to any gene: 11. CDR3 size: 15 residues. Germline V gene data show CDR1 as LNHDA and CDR2 as SQIVND (reference sequence). CDR3 protein: CASRSGGTSGSQQFF. As DNA, the CDR3 is TGTGCCAGTCGCTCTGGGGGGACTAGCGGGAGCCAGCAGTTCTTC.

The CDR3 bases are TGTGCCAGCAGCTGGGGACAGGGTGGTGGCAATCAGCCCCAGCATTTT. This gives the protein CASSWGQGGGNQPQHF. The gene calls are TRBV11-2 and TRBJ1-5, with TRBD1 matching over 9 bases. The CDR3 has 16 amino acids. CDR1 SGHAT and CDR2 FQNNGV come from the germline V gene. Trimming at V came to 4 bases and at J to 2 bases, leaving 6 bases not matched to a gene.

This clone was detected only once. The rearrangement joins TRBV7-3 to TRBJ2-2; TRBD2 matches at 15 bases. This CDR3 spans 18 amino acids. Germline-derived CDR1 and CDR2 are SGHTA and FQGTGA. The junction had 8 bases not matched to a gene; V was cut back by 5 bases and J by 4 bases. The CDR3 bases are TGTGCCAGCAGCCTAGGACTAGCGGGAGGGCAGCGCACCGGGGAGCTGTTTTTT. Translating gives CASSLGLAGGQRTGELFF.

The J gene is TRBJ2-2, the V gene TRBV4-1; maybe TRBD2 (5 bases). The CDR3 has 16 residues. CDR1 and CDR2 from the germline V gene are MGHRA and YSYEKL. Trimming shortened V by 2 bases and J by 6 bases, and 16 bases separated the two germline ends. The CDR3 DNA follows: TGCGCCAGCAGCCAACTCGGGGTGGGAGTTCCCGGGGAGCTGTTTTTT. Protein product: CASSQLGVGVPGELFF.

The V gene is TRBV30, the J gene TRBJ2-6, with D possibly matching TRBD1 (5 bases). CDR3 length: 17 amino acids. Trimming removed 3 bases at V and 0 bases at J, with 15 bases between. Germline V lookup: CDR1 GTSNPN, CDR2 SVGIG (reference sequence). The CDR3 DNA reads TGTGCCTGGAGCGTTGTCAGACAGTTCTCTGGGGCCAACGTCCTGACTTTC. Protein product: CAWSVVRQFSGANVLTF.

This sequence joins TRBV5-1 and TRBJ2-6; D is possibly TRBD1 (5 bases). This CDR3 comprises 20 residues. V lost 4 bases to trimming and J lost 0 bases, with 23 bases between them. Per the germline V gene, CDR1 is SGHRS and CDR2 is YFSETQ. Written as DNA, the CDR3 is TGCGCCAGCAGCCGCGCCGCCCGGACAACTTCGAGCTCTGGGGCCAACGTCCTGACTTTC. Translating it yields CASSRAARTTSSSGANVLTF.

The chain links TRBV7-3 to TRBJ2-7; D gene ambiguous. The DNA matches TRBJ2-1 better at its end, which makes the J call doubtful. In germline, CDR1 is SGHTA, CDR2 FQGTGA. This CDR3 region has 13 residues. The CDR3 sequence: CASSLHGVNEQFF. CDR3 nucleotide sequence: TGTGCCAGCAGCTTACACGGAGTTAATGAGCAGTTCTTC.

A note on this clone: The junction departs from the called germline gene at one end, perhaps through a read error. The chain joins TRBV18 to TRBJ2-1, with a possible D match to TRBD2 (5 bases). Germline values: CDR1 KGHSH, CDR2 LQKENI. This CDR3 has 15 residues. The CDR3 reads CASSPWLSDYNGQFF. For the CDR3, the DNA is TGTGCCAGCTCCCCTTGGTTGTCTGACTACAATGGGCAGTTCTTC.

The V and J genes are TRBV27 and TRBJ1-2; tentative D call: TRBD1 (5 bases). Trimming left V 2 bases short and J 7 bases short, with 11 bases between. Germline V gene lookup returns CDR1 MNHEY and CDR2 SMNVEV (reference sequence). This CDR3 contains 13 residues. The CDR3 is CASSLRGQGGYTF. The CDR3 region has the DNA TGTGCCAGCAGTTTAAGAGGGCAGGGTGGCTACACCTTC.

V usage is TRBV6-1 and J usage is TRBJ2-7; D uncertain. The ends were cut back, 8 bases at V and 0 bases at J, with 8 bases in the middle. CDR1 MNHNS and CDR2 SASEGT come from the germline V gene. The CDR3 consists of 12 residues. CDR3 DNA: TGTGCCAGCGCCAAGGCCTCCTACGAGCAGTACTTC. Encoded protein: CASAKASYEQYF.

By share, this clone ranks as medium-sized. The rearrangement uses TRBV5-1 and TRBJ2-7, with a possible D match to TRBD2 (6 bases). The CDR3 is 15 residues long. Looked up from germline, CDR1 is SGHRS and CDR2 is YFSETQ. V was cut by 4 bases and J by 0 bases, with 14 bases left in between. CDR3 amino acids: CASSITTRDSYEQYF. The CDR3 nucleotides are TGCGCCAGCAGCATAACGACTAGGGACTCCTACGAGCAGTACTTC.